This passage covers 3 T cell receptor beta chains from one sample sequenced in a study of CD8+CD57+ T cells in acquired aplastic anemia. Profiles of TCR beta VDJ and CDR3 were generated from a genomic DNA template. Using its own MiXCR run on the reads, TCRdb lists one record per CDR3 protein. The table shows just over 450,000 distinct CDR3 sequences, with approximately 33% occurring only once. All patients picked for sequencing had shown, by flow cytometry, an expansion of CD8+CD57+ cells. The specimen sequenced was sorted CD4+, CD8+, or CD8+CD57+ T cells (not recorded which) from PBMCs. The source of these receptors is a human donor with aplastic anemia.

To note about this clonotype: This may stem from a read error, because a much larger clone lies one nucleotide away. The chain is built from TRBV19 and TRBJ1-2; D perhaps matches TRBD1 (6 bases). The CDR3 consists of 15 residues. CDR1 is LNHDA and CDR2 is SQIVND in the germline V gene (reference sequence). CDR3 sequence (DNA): TGTACCAGTAATACGGGAACAGGGCTGAACTATGGCTACACCTTC. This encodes CTSNTGTGLNYGYTF.

The CDR3 protein is CASSGTISYEQFF. Written as DNA, the CDR3 is TGTGCCAGCAGCGGGACTATATCCTATGAGCAGTTCTTC. The V gene is TRBV9, the J gene TRBJ2-1, with D tentatively TRBD2 (6 bases). There are 13 residues in the CDR3. Germline V gene data show CDR1 as SGDLS and CDR2 as YYNGEE. V lost 3 bases to trimming and J lost 8 bases, with 12 bases between them.

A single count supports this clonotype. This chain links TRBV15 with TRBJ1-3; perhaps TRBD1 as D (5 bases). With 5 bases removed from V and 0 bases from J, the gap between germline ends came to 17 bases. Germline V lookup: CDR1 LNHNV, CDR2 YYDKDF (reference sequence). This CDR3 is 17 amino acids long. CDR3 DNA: TGTGCCACCAGCGGGGGACGCGGGACGGCCTCTGGAAACACCATATATTTT. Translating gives CATSGGRGTASGNTIYF.